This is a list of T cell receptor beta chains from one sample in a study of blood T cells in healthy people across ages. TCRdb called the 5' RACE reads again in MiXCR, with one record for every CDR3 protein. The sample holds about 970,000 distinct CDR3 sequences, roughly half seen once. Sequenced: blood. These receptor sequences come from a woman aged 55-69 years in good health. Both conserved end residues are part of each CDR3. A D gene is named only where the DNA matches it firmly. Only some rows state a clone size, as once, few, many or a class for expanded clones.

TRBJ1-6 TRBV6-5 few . CASSSGQSWSPLHF TGTGCCAGCAGTTCCGGACAGTCGTGGTCACCCCTCCACTTT
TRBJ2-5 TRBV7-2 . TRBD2 CASSTPGLAGGQETQYF TGTGCCAGCAGCACACCGGGACTAGCGGGAGGTCAAGAGACCCAGTACTTC
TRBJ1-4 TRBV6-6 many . CASSYKKDSEKLFF TGTGCCAGCAGTTACAAAAAGGACAGTGAAAAACTGTTTTTT
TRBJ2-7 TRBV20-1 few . CSAYSLQANSYEQYF TGCAGTGCCTACTCCCTACAGGCCAACTCCTACGAGCAGTACTTC
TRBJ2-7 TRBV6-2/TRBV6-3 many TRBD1 CASSYLPGQGRHEQYF TGTGCCAGCAGTTACTTACCGGGACAGGGGAGGCACGAGCAGTACTTC
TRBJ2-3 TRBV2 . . CASKRGDPDTQYF TGTGCCAGCAAGCGAGGGGACCCAGATACGCAGTATTTT
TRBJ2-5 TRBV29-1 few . CSAKWAASRQETQYF TGCAGCGCTAAATGGGCGGCCTCTCGCCAAGAGACCCAGTACTTC
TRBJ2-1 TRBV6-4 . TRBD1 CASSLGQGGVNEQFF TGTGCCAGCAGCCTCGGACAGGGCGGGGTCAATGAGCAGTTCTTC
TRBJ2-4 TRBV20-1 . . CSARGGLGIDEQYF TGCAGTGCTAGAGGGGGACTGGGGATAGATGAGCAGTACTTC
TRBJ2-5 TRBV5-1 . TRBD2 CASSPGTRRTQNEQYF TGCGCCAGCAGCCCTGGGACTAGGAGAACACAGAATGAGCAGTACTTC
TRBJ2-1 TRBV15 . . CATSRQGTSNEQFF TGTGCCACCAGCAGACAAGGTACAAGCAATGAGCAGTTCTTC
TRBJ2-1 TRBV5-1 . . CASSLGPESNEQFF TGCGCCAGCAGCTTGGGACCGGAATCGAATGAGCAGTTCTTC
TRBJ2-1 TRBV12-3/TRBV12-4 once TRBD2 CASRYSGRVWTHNEQFF TGTGCCAGCAGGTATAGCGGGAGAGTATGGACCCACAATGAGCAGTTCTTC
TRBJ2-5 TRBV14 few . CASSQLTEIQETQYF TGTGCCAGCAGCCAATTGACAGAGATTCAAGAGACCCAGTACTTC
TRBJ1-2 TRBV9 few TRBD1 CASSVAAPGGAFYGYTF TGTGCCAGCAGCGTTGCAGCCCCAGGGGGCGCGTTCTATGGCTACACCTTC
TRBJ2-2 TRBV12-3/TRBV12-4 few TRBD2 CASSATSGGATGELFF TGTGCCAGCAGTGCAACTAGCGGAGGTGCAACCGGGGAGCTGTTTTTT
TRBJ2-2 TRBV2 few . CASSVTTNTGELFF TGTGCCAGCAGTGTGACAACGAACACCGGGGAGCTGTTTTTT
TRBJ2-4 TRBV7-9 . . CASSLATAAKNIQYF TGTGCCAGCAGCTTAGCGACAGCAGCCAAAAACATTCAGTACTTC
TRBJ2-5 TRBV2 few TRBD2 CASKSGGQETQYF TGTGCCAGCAAGTCGGGAGGGCAAGAGACCCAGTACTTC
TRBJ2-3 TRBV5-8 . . CASSLRWGSTDTQYF TGTGCCAGCAGCTTGAGGTGGGGGTCCACAGATACGCAGTATTTT
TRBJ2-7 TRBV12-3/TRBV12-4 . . CASPRLVRSYEQYF TGTGCCAGCCCCAGACTAGTCAGGTCCTACGAGCAGTACTTC
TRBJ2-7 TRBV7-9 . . CASSSPRGGAYEQYF TGTGCCAGCAGCTCACCGAGGGGTGGTGCCTACGAGCAGTACTTC